Sequencing of this T cell receptor (beta chain) was carried out in a study of synovial regulatory T cells in juvenile arthritis. The germline gives CDR1 LNHDA, CDR2 SQIVND (reference sequence). The CDR3 is 14 residues long. No nucleotide data were recorded. Method: immunoSEQ multiplex PCR; TCRdb's copy keeps in-frame clones and lacks some. The repertoire shows roughly 9,900 clones; the top ten hold 0.85% to 1%. This clone registers medium-sized (0.01 to 0.1%) by frequency. The chain couples TRBV19 to TRBJ1-3; checking the TCRdb D call of TRBD1 is not possible without DNA. This sequence originates from a donor aged 2-35 years with juvenile idiopathic arthritis. Input material: Treg cells from blood. The subset denotes: remaining (HLA-DR-negative) circulating blood Treg cells. CDR3 sequence reads: CASSPGQSGNTIYF.